This TCR beta chain emerged from a study of blood T cell repertoires in COVID-19. In the study overall: There were acute and convalescent COVID-19 samples, and they came from the United States, Italy and Spain. Sample material is recorded as cDNA or gDNA derived from T cells, B-cell-depleted T cells, or PBMCs.

The CDR3 is 16 amino acids. Germline V gene data show CDR1 as LGHDT and CDR2 as YNNKEL (reference sequence). With 1 base clipped from V and 8 bases from J, the junction kept 11 bases outside the gene matches. Per the original data handling: Quantification of nucleated cells was approximated via reference gene primer amplification. Some clones are missing from TCRdb's copy, which holds only in-frame ones; the method was immunoSEQ multiplex PCR. The DNA was the basis for D and trimming; V, J and clone size are from that table. Of under 65,000 clones detected, less than 90% appear once; the ten largest clones hold 5.1%.

The chain recombines TRBV3-1 (or the pseudogene TRBV3-2) with TRBJ1-5; 7 nucleotides match TRBD1. The sample was peripheral blood. This receptor was identified in a man at least 80 years old in a cohort sampled during active COVID-19. The CDR3 sequence: CASSQGGTLGGEPQHF. In DNA form, the CDR3 reads TGTGCCAGCAGCCAAGGAGGGACTCTAGGGGGCGAGCCCCAGCATTTT.